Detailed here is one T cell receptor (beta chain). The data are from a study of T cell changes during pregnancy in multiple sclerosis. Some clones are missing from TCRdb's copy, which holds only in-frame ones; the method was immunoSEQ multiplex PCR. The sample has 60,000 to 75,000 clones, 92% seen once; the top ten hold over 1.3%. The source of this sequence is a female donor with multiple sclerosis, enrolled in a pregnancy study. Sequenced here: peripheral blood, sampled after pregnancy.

CDR3: CASSLAGGEAKPQHF. For the CDR3, the DNA is TGTGCCAGCAGCTTAGCAGGGGGCGAAGCCAAGCCCCAGCATTTT. This chain links TRBV11-2 with TRBJ1-5; 8 bases map to TRBD1. Germline V CDR1 and CDR2: SGHAT, FQNNGV. The CDR3 spans 15 residues. V shed 1 base and J 8 bases; nucleotides not matched to a gene: 7. The variable domain in full, completed from reference TRBV11-2 and TRBJ1-5, reads EAGVAQSPRYKIIEKRQSVAFWCNPISGHATLYWYQQILGQGPKLLIQFQNNGVVDDSQLPKDRFSAERLKGVDSTLKIQPAKLEDSAVYLCASSLAGGEAKPQHFGDGTRLSIL.